This T cell receptor beta chain appears in the sequencing data of a study of cytomegalovirus exposure and HLA in healthy donors. Study outcomes and limitations: CMV serostatus stood as the only immune exposure information on hand. In a later analysis, TCR beta V- and J-gene trimming showed a link to a missense DCLRE1C variant. Sequencing depth roughly uniform across donors was assumed in presence/absence analyses.

The CDR3 covers 15 residues. Germline-derived CDR1 and CDR2 are MNHEY and SVGAGI. V shed 1 base and J 5 bases; nucleotides not matched to a gene: 6. PCR amplification relied on 60 Vbeta primers (plus 13 Jbeta primers). Assay: immunoSEQ multiplex PCR; the TCRdb copy retains only in-frame clones and omits some. The table shows some 30,000 clones, with 75% to 85% occurring only once. On this clone itself: Its antigen remains unidentified.

The clonotype originates from a woman in her late teens or twenties in good health and CMV-seronegative. The rearrangement joins TRBV6-5 to TRBJ2-5, with TRBD2 identical over 8 bases. The sequenced material came from PBMCs. The CDR3 protein is CASSYFGGARETQYF. The CDR3 DNA is TGTGCCAGCAGTTACTTCGGGGGGGCTCGGGAGACCCAGTACTTC.